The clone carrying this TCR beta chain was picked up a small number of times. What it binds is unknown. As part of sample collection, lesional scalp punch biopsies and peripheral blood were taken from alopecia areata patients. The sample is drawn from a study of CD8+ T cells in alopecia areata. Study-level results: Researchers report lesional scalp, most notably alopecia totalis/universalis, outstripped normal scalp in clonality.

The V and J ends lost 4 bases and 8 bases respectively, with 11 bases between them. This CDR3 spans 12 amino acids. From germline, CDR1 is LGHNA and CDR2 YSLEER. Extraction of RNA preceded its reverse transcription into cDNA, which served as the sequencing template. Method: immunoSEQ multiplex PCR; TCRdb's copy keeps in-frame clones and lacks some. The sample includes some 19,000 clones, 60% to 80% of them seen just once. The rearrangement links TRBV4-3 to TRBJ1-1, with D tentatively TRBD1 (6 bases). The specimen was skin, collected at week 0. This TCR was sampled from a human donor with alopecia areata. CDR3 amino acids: CASSPGGREAFF. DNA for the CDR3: TGCGCCAGCAGCCCTGGGGGGCGGGAAGCTTTCTTT.